This T cell receptor (beta chain) was sequenced in a study of CD8+CD57+ T cells in acquired aplastic anemia. CD8+CD57+ cell expansion, shown by flow cytometry, had occurred in the patients selected for sequencing. Everyone among the patients had severe acquired aplastic anemia. This CDR3 is built from 14 residues. The germline gives CDR1 SQVTM, CDR2 ANQGSEA. V gave up 3 bases and J gave up 2 bases, with 13 bases separating them. Overall study findings and caveats: Controls did not differ significantly from patients in CD8+ Simpson's diversity. Fewer than 30 shared CD8+ CDR3s appeared highly expressed within patients' immunodominant clones.

Remarks on this clonotype: What it binds is not known.

Researchers used genomic DNA as the template to profile TCR beta VDJ and CDR3. In TCRdb, the reads were re-called with MiXCR into one record per CDR3 protein. The sample consists of some 170,000 distinct CDR3 sequences, roughly 43% of them appearing once. The clonotype comes from a human donor with aplastic anemia. The sequenced sample was sorted CD4+, CD8+, or CD8+CD57+ T cells (not recorded which) from PBMCs. The chain couples TRBV29-1 to TRBJ1-1, with a possible D match to TRBD1 (5 bases). CDR3 sequence (DNA): TGCAGCGTTGATGGGGGGTACGACAACACTGAAGCTTTCTTT. Protein: CSVDGGYDNTEAFF.